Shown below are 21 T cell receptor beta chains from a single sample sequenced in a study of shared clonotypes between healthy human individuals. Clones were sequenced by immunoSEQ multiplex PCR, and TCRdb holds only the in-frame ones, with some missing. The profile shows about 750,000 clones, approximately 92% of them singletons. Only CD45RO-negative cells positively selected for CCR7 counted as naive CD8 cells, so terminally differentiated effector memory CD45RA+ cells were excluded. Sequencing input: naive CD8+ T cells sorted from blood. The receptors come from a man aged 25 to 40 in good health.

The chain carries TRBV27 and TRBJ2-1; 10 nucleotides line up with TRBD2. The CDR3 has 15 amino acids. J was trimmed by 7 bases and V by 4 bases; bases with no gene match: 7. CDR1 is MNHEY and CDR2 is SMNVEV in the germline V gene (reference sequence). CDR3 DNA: TGTGCCAGCAGTTCGCTAGCGGGAGTTATTAATGAGCAGTTCTTC. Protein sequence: CASSSLAGVINEQFF.

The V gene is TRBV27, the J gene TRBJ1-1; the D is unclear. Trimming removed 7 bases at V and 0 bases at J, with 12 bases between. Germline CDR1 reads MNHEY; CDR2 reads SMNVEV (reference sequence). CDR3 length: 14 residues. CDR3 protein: CASKVAGMNTEAFF. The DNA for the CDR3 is TGTGCCAGCAAAGTAGCAGGAATGAACACTGAAGCTTTCTTT.

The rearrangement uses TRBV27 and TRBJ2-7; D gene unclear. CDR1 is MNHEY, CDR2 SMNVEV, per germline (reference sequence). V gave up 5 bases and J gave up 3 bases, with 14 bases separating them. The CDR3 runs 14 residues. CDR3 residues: CASSRPGQFYEQYF. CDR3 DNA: TGTGCCAGCAGTAGACCGGGCCAATTCTACGAGCAGTACTTC.

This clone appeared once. In nucleotides, the CDR3 is TGTGCCAGCAGTGAAGACAGGGTAGGACAGCCCCAGCATTTT. It codes for CASSEDRVGQPQHF. This sequence joins TRBV2 and TRBJ1-5; a weak D match, TRBD1 (6 bases). This CDR3 comprises 14 residues. Germline assignment: CDR1 SNHLY and CDR2 FYNNEI. The V end was cut by 1 base, the J end by 7 bases, with 11 bases between.

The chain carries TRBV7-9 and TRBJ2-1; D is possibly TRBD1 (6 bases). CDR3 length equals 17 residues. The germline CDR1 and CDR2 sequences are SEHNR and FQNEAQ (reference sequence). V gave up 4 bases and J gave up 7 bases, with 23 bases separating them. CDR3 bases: TGTGCCAGCAGCTCCCCATTCGAACAGGGAGATGGAAATGAGCAGTTCTTC. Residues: CASSSPFEQGDGNEQFF.

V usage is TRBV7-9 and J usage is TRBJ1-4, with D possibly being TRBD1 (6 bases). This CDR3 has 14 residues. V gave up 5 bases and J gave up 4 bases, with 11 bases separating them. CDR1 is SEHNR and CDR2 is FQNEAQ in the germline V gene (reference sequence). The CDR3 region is CASSPRGGNEKLFF. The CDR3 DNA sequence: TGTGCCAGCAGCCCGAGGGGGGGTAATGAAAAACTGTTTTTT.

CDR3 sequence reads: CASSWGQGDTGELFF. CDR3 coding DNA: TGTGCCAGCAGTTGGGGACAGGGGGACACCGGGGAGCTGTTTTTT. The chain recombines TRBV28 with TRBJ2-2, with 11 bases matching TRBD1. The CDR3 sequence is 15 residues long. Germline V gene sequence: CDR1 MDHEN, CDR2 SYDVKM. Trimming took 4 bases from V and 3 from J; bases not matched to a gene: 1.

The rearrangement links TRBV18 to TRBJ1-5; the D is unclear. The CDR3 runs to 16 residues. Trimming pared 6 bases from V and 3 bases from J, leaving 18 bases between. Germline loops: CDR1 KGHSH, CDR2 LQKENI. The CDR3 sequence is CASSSSEGGFNQPQHF. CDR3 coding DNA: TGTGCCAGCTCCTCAAGCGAGGGAGGTTTCAATCAGCCCCAGCATTTT.

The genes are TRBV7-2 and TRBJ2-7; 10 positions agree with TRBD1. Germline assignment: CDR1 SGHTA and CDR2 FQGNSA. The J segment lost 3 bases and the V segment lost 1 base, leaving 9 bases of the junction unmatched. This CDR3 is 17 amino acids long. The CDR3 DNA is TGTGCCAGCAGCTTAGAGCCCTCGGGACAGGGGCTCTACGAGCAGTACTTC. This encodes CASSLEPSGQGLYEQYF.

The CDR3 loop reads CASSLEGPYEQYF. Here the CDR3 DNA reads TGTGCCAGCAGCTTAGAGGGCCCCTACGAGCAGTACTTC. The V call is TRBV11-2, the J call TRBJ2-7; D call uncertain. Trimming shortened V by 0 bases and J by 2 bases, and 5 bases separated the two germline ends. The CDR3 has 13 residues. Germline loops: CDR1 SGHAT, CDR2 FQNNGV.

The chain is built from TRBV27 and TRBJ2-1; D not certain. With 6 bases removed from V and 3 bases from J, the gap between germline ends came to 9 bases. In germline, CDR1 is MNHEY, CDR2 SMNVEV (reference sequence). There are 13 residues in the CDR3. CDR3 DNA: TGTGCCAGCAGCCCCGAAAACTACAATGAGCAGTTCTTC. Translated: CASSPENYNEQFF.

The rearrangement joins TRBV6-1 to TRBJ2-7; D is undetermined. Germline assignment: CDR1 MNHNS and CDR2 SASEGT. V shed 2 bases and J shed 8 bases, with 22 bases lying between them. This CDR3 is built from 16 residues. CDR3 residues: CASSETSIPPLSQQYF. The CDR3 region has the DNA TGTGCCAGCAGTGAAACATCCATACCTCCCCTCTCCCAGCAGTACTTC.

The CDR3, as DNA: TGTGCCAGTAGTATATGGATTGGGGAGACCCAGTACTTC. Protein sequence: CASSIWIGETQYF. V and J are TRBV19 and TRBJ2-5; D unresolved. CDR1 LNHDA and CDR2 SQIVND come from the germline V gene (reference sequence). The CDR3 sequence is 13 residues long. V lost 2 bases to trimming and J lost 5 bases, with 9 bases between them.

The CDR3 loop is CASSSTGARGTDTQYF. The CDR3 coding sequence is TGTGCCAGCAGCTCGACAGGGGCTAGGGGCACAGATACGCAGTATTTT. The genes are TRBV11-3 and TRBJ2-3; 8 bases align to TRBD1. V was pared by 4 bases and J by 1 base, with 7 bases of the junction left unmatched. Germline V gene sequence: CDR1 SGHNT, CDR2 YENEEA. CDR3 length equals 16 residues. The entire variable domain, with the rest obtained from reference TRBV11-3 and TRBJ2-3, is as follows: EAGVVQSPRYKIIEKKQPVAFWCNPISGHNTLYWYLQNLGQGPELLIRYENEEAVDDSQLPKDRFSAERLKGVDSTLKIQPAELGDSAVYLCASSSTGARGTDTQYFGPGTRLTVL.

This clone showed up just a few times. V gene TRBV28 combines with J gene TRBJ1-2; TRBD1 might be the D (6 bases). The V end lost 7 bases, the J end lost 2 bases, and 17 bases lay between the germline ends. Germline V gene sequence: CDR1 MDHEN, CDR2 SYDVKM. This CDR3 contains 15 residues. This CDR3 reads CASTITVTGNYGYTF. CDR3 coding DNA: TGTGCCAGCACCATCACCGTCACAGGGAACTATGGCTACACCTTC.

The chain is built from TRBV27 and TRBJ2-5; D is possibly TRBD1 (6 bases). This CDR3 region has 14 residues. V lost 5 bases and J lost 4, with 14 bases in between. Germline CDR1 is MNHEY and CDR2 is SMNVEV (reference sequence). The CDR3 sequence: CASSLQGRGETQYF. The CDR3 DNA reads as TGTGCCAGCAGTCTACAGGGAAGAGGAGAGACCCAGTACTTC.

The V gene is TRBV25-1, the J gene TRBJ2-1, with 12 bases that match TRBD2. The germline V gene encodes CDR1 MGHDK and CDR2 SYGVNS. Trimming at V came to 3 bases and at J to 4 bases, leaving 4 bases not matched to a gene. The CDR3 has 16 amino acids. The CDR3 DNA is TGTGCCAGCAGTGACCCCCTAGCGGGAGGGTACAATGAGCAGTTCTTC. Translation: CASSDPLAGGYNEQFF.

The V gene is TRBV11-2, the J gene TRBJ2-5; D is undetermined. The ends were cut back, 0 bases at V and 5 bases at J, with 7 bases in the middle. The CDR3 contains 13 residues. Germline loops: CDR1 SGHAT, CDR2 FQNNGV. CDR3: CASSLEVRETQYF. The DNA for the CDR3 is TGTGCCAGCAGCTTAGAGGTCCGGGAGACCCAGTACTTC. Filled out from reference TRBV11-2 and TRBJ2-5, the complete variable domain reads EAGVAQSPRYKIIEKRQSVAFWCNPISGHATLYWYQQILGQGPKLLIQFQNNGVVDDSQLPKDRFSAERLKGVDSTLKIQPAKLEDSAVYLCASSLEVRETQYFGPGTRLLVL.

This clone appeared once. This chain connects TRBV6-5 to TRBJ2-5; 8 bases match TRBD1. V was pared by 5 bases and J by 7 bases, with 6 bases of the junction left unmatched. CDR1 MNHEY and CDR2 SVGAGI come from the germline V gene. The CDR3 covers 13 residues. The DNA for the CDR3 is TGTGCCAGCAGTCCGGGACAGGAGGGGACCCAGTACTTC. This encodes CASSPGQEGTQYF.

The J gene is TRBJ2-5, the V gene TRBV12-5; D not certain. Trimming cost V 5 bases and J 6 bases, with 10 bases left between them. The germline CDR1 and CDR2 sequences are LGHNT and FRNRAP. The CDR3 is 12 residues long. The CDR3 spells CASGPGLQTQYF. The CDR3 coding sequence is TGTGCTAGTGGTCCCGGCTTACAGACCCAGTACTTC.

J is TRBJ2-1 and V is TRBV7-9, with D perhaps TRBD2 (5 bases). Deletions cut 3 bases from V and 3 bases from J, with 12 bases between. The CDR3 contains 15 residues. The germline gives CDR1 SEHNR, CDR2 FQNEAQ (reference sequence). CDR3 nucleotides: TGTGCCAGCAGCTTGAACTTCGGGGACTACAATGAGCAGTTCTTC. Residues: CASSLNFGDYNEQFF.